This T cell receptor beta chain was sequenced in a study of blood T cell repertoires in COVID-19. Whole-study context: Nucleic acid was either cDNA or gDNA, and it came from T cells, B-cell-depleted T cells, or PBMCs.

Authors' processing steps: How many nucleated cells were present was estimated from reference gene primer amplification. This table comes from immunoSEQ multiplex PCR, and its TCRdb copy is limited to in-frame clones, with some not included. V and J calls and clone size are copied from that table; D and trimming were computed from the DNA. The sample includes 150,000 to 200,000 clones, approximately 83% of them seen just once. CDR3 length: 14 amino acids. The trim removed 5 bases at V and 1 base at J, leaving 4 bases unmatched. Germline V gene data show CDR1 as SNHLY and CDR2 as FYNNEI. The chain combines TRBV2 with TRBJ2-7, with 8 bases that match TRBD2. Sequencing was done on a sample of peripheral blood. The clonotype comes from a man aged 60-69 years with acute or convalescent COVID-19. The CDR3 loop is CASSRLAGSYEQYF. The CDR3 DNA reads TGTGCCAGCAGTAGGTTAGCGGGGTCCTACGAGCAGTACTTC.